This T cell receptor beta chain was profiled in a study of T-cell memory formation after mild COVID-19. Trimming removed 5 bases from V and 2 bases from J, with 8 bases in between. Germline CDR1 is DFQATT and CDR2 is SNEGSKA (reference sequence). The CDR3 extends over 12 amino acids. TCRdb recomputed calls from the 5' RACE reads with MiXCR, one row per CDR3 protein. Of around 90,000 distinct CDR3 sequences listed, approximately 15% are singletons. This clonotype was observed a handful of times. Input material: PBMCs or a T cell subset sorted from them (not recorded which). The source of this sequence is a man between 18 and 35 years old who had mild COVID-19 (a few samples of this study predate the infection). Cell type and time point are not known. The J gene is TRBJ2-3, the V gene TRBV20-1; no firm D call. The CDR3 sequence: CSARAVTDTQYF. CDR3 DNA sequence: TGCAGTGCTCGTGCAGTCACAGATACGCAGTATTTT.